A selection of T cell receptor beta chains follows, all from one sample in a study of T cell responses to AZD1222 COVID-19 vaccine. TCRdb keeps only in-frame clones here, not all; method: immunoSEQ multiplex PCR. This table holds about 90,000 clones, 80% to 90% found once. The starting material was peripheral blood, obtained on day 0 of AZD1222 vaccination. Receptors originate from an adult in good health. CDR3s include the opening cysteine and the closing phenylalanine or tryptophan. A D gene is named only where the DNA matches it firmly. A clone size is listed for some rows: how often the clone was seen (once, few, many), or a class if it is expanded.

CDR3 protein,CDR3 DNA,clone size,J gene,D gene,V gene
CASSHSNNYEQYF,TGTGCCAGCAGCCATTCGAATAACTACGAGCAGTACTTC,-,TRBJ2-7,-,TRBV12-3/TRBV12-4
CAISDGGYNSPLHF,TGTGCCATCAGTGATGGGGGTTATAATTCACCCCTCCACTTT,-,TRBJ1-6,-,TRBV10-3
CATQLRLGETQYF,TGTGCCACCCAGTTACGTTTGGGAGAGACCCAGTACTTC,once,TRBJ2-5,-,TRBV2
CASSHGHGSYNEQFF,TGTGCCAGCAGCCATGGTCATGGCAGCTACAATGAGCAGTTCTTC,-,TRBJ2-1,-,TRBV7-2
CASSPQSYEQYF,TGTGCCAGCTCACCACAGTCCTACGAGCAGTACTTC,-,TRBJ2-7,-,TRBV18
CASSQQFGTVYNYGYTF,TGTGCCAGCAGCCAACAATTCGGGACAGTTTATAACTATGGCTACACCTTC,-,TRBJ1-2,TRBD1,TRBV4-2
CASSGREFGYTF,TGTGCCAGCAGCGGCAGGGAGTTTGGCTACACCTTC,-,TRBJ1-2,-,TRBV9
CASSKFTGGGTEAFF,TGTGCCAGCAGCAAATTCACAGGGGGCGGAACTGAAGCTTTCTTT,-,TRBJ1-1,TRBD1,TRBV2
CASSGTSGRRTDTQYF,TGTGCCAGCAGCGGGACTAGCGGGAGAAGAACAGATACGCAGTATTTT,-,TRBJ2-3,TRBD2,TRBV7-8
CASSLGDPGSPLHF,TGTGCCAGCAGCTTAGGGGATCCGGGGTCACCCCTCCACTTT,-,TRBJ1-6,-,TRBV7-2
CASSPEARSGEKLFF,TGTGCCAGCAGCCCTGAAGCTCGGTCGGGGGAAAAACTGTTTTTT,-,TRBJ1-4,-,TRBV7-2
CSVGVGNQPQHF,TGCAGCGTTGGGGTAGGGAATCAGCCCCAGCATTTT,-,TRBJ1-5,-,TRBV29-1
CATSGGATNEKLFF,TGTGCCACCAGTGGCGGGGCCACTAATGAAAAACTGTTTTTT,-,TRBJ1-4,-,TRBV24-1
CASSFRTSGSGHEQFF,TGTGCCAGCAGCTTCCGGACTAGCGGGAGTGGGCATGAGCAGTTCTTC,-,TRBJ2-1,TRBD2,TRBV5-5
CASSPLAGGGNEQFF,TGTGCCAGCAGTCCCTTAGCGGGAGGGGGCAATGAGCAGTTCTTC,-,TRBJ2-1,TRBD2,TRBV27
CASSLSHRGVYGYTF,TGTGCCAGCAGCTTAAGTCACAGGGGGGTCTATGGCTACACCTTC,-,TRBJ1-2,TRBD1,TRBV7-2
CATSDSPDRGHGYTF,TGTGCCACCAGTGATTCCCCCGACAGGGGCCATGGCTACACCTTC,-,TRBJ1-2,TRBD1,TRBV24-1
CASSTPPGLAENNEQFF,TGTGCCAGCAGCACCCCCCCGGGACTAGCGGAAAACAATGAGCAGTTCTTC,-,TRBJ2-1,TRBD2,TRBV3-1/TRBV3-2
CAISVGQGADGYTF,TGTGCCATCAGTGTGGGCCAGGGAGCGGATGGCTACACCTTC,-,TRBJ1-2,-,TRBV10-3
CASSTRQKRWEELFF,TGTGCCAGTAGTACCCGACAGAAGAGGTGGGAGGAACTGTTTTTT,-,TRBJ1-4,-,TRBV19
CASSYLEAEAFF,TGTGCCAGCAGCTACCTGGAGGCTGAAGCTTTCTTT,once,TRBJ1-1,-,TRBV7-9
CASSLHHAAYGYTF,TGTGCCAGCAGTTTACACCACGCTGCCTATGGCTACACCTTC,-,TRBJ1-2,-,TRBV28
CASSLGLGLYNEQFF,TGTGCCAGCAGCTTAGGCCTCGGACTGTACAATGAGCAGTTCTTC,-,TRBJ2-1,-,TRBV7-2
CAWSVHRGLFFYEQYF,TGTGCCTGGAGTGTACATAGGGGGTTGTTCTTCTACGAGCAGTACTTC,-,TRBJ2-7,-,TRBV30
CASSLGVGQPYEQYF,TGTGCCAGCAGCTTAGGAGTAGGGCAGCCCTACGAGCAGTACTTC,-,TRBJ2-7,-,TRBV7-2
CASSLEGAITEAFF,TGCGCCAGCAGCTTGGAAGGGGCGATCACTGAAGCTTTCTTT,-,TRBJ1-1,-,TRBV5-1
CASSEGRGRGSYEQYF,TGTGCCAGCAGTGAAGGGAGGGGCAGGGGCTCCTACGAGCAGTACTTC,-,TRBJ2-7,-,TRBV6-1
CASSIGAGYEQYF,TGTGCCAGTAGTATAGGAGCGGGCTACGAGCAGTACTTC,-,TRBJ2-7,-,TRBV19
CASSLGGTYNSPLHF,TGTGCCAGCAGCTTAGGGGGGACCTATAATTCACCCCTCCACTTT,-,TRBJ1-6,-,TRBV7-2
CASSQDRPTDTQYF,TGTGCCAGCAGCCAGGACAGACCCACAGATACGCAGTATTTT,-,TRBJ2-3,-,TRBV5-5
CSVEQGNNYGYTF,TGCAGCGTTGAACAGGGAAACAACTATGGCTACACCTTC,-,TRBJ1-2,-,TRBV29-1
CASRYNTGELFF,TGTGCCAGCAGATATAACACCGGGGAGCTGTTTTTT,few,TRBJ2-2,-,TRBV27
CSASPLGQHSNQPQHF,TGCAGTGCTAGTCCCCTAGGCCAGCATAGCAATCAGCCCCAGCATTTT,-,TRBJ1-5,-,TRBV20-1
CASSFLTSGREETQYF,TGTGCCAGCAGTTTCCTGACTAGCGGGAGAGAAGAGACCCAGTACTTC,-,TRBJ2-5,TRBD2,TRBV27
CSVEDTKTGGLEQYF,TGCAGCGTTGAAGATACCAAAACAGGGGGACTCGAGCAGTACTTC,-,TRBJ2-7,TRBD1,TRBV29-1
CASSYGGSNQPQHF,TGTGCCAGCAGTTACGGGGGAAGCAATCAGCCCCAGCATTTT,-,TRBJ1-5,-,TRBV6-2/TRBV6-3
CASTGTSETGELFF,TGTGCCAGCACGGGGACTAGCGAGACCGGGGAGCTGTTTTTT,once,TRBJ2-2,TRBD2,TRBV6-6
CSGQVVGTEQFF,TGCAGCGGCCAGGTCGTGGGGACTGAGCAGTTCTTC,-,TRBJ2-1,-,TRBV29-1
CASSSKGGYTF,TGTGCCAGCAGTTCAAAAGGAGGCTACACCTTC,-,TRBJ1-2,-,TRBV12-3/TRBV12-4
CASSSLGYGEGYTF,TGTGCCAGCAGCTCCCTAGGCTACGGAGAGGGCTACACCTTC,once,TRBJ1-2,-,TRBV7-9
CASSSLRGAGPDTQYF,TGTGCCAGCAGCTCCTTAAGGGGGGCAGGGCCAGATACGCAGTATTTT,-,TRBJ2-3,-,TRBV11-2
CASSPIEPDPSGNTIYF,TGTGCCAGCTCACCAATTGAGCCGGACCCCTCTGGAAACACCATATATTTT,-,TRBJ1-3,-,TRBV18
CASSPRRWTDFGQPQHF,TGTGCCAGCAGTCCGCGGAGGTGGACGGACTTCGGGCAGCCCCAGCATTTT,-,TRBJ1-5,-,TRBV28
CASSLTGGYGYTF,TGTGCCAGCAGTTTGACAGGGGGCTATGGCTACACCTTC,-,TRBJ1-2,TRBD1,TRBV27